Detailed here is one T cell receptor beta chain. Its antigen is unidentified. Assay: immunoSEQ multiplex PCR; the TCRdb copy retains only in-frame clones and omits some. The sample has about 100,000 clones, more than 85% seen once. The sample is drawn from a study of siplizumab effects on memory and regulatory T cells. General study results and limits: It was never confirmed that proliferating Tregs from siplizumab cultures were suppressive. Naive T cell populations appeared to exhibit greater diversity than memory cells and appeared to be major alloresponse contributors.

The CDR3 has 13 amino acids. With V trimmed by 6 bases and J by 8 bases, 9 bases remained unmatched. Germline CDR1 reads SGHTA; CDR2 reads FQGNSA. This chain joins TRBV7-2 and TRBJ1-2, with 7 bases lining up with TRBD1. The TCR originated in a human donor in good health. The specimen was CD4+ T cells sorted from blood. CDR3 loop: CASRFNRGTGYTF. DNA of the CDR3: TGTGCCAGCAGATTCAACAGGGGAACCGGCTACACCTTC.